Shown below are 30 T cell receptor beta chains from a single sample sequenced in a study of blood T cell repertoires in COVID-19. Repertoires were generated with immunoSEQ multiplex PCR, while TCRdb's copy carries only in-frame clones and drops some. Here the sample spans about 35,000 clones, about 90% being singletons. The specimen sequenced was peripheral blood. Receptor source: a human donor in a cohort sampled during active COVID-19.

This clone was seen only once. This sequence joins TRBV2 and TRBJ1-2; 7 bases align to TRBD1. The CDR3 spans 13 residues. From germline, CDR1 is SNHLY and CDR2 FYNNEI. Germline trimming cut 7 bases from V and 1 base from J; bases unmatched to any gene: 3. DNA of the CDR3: TGTGCCAGCACCAGACAGGGTAACTATGGCTACACCTTC. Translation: CASTRQGNYGYTF.

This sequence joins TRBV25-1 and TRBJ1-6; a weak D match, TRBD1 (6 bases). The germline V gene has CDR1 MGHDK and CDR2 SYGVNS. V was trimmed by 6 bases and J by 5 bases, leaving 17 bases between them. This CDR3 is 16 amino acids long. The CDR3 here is CASREGTTRNNSPLHF. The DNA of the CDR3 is TGTGCCAGCAGGGAAGGGACAACCAGGAATAATTCACCCCTCCACTTT.

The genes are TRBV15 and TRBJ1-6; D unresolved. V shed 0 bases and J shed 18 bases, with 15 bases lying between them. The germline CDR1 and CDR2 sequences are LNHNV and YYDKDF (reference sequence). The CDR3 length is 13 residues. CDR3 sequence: CATSRDPSGGRHF. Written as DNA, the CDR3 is TGTGCCACCAGCAGAGATCCATCGGGAGGGCGCCACTTT.

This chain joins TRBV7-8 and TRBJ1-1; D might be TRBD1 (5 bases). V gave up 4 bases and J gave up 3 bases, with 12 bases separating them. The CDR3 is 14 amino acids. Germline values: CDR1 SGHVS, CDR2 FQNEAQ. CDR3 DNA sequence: TGTGCCAGCAGCTGGGGCGGCCTTGACACTGAAGCTTTCTTT. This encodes CASSWGGLDTEAFF.

Written as DNA, the CDR3 is TGTGCCAGCAGTTTAGTTCGGCCGGCGGGTGGCTACACCTTC. It specifies CASSLVRPAGGYTF. The chain is built from TRBV28 and TRBJ1-2; D call uncertain. Trimming cost V 2 bases and J 7 bases, with 14 bases left between them. Germline CDR1 and CDR2: MDHEN and SYDVKM. The CDR3 sequence is 14 residues long.

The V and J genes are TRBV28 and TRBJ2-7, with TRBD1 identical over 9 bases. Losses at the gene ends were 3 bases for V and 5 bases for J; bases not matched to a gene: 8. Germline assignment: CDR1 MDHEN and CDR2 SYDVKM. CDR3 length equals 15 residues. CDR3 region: CASSFTGTGFHEQYF. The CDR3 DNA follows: TGTGCCAGCAGTTTCACCGGGACAGGGTTCCACGAGCAGTACTTC.

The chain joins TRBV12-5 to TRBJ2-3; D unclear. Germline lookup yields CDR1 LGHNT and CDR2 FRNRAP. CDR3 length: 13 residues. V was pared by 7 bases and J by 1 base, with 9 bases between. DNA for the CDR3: TGTGCTAGTGCTAGGAGTGGCACAGATACGCAGTATTTT. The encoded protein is CASARSGTDTQYF.

CDR3 DNA sequence: TGTGCCAGCAGCACAGGGGGCAATGGGGCCAACGTCCTGACTTTC. Translation gives CASSTGGNGANVLTF. The chain is built from TRBV9 and TRBJ2-6, with 9 bases fitting TRBD1. Per germline, CDR1 SGDLS and CDR2 YYNGEE. With V trimmed by 4 bases and J by 3 bases, 2 bases remained unmatched. This CDR3 comprises 15 residues.

The CDR3 sequence is CASSQAQETQYF. Written as DNA, the CDR3 is TGTGCCAGCAGCCAAGCCCAGGAGACCCAGTACTTC. V and J are TRBV3-1 (or the pseudogene TRBV3-2) and TRBJ2-5; D unresolved. V was clipped by 1 base and J by 5 bases, with 5 bases between them. The CDR3 runs 12 residues. Germline CDR1 reads LGHDT; CDR2 reads YNNKEL (reference sequence).

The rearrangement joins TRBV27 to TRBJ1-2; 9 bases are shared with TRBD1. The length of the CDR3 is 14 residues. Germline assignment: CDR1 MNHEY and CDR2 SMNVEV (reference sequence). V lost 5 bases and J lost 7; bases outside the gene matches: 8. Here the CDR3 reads CASSVGTGYTGYTF. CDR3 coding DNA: TGTGCCAGCAGTGTCGGGACAGGGTATACTGGCTACACCTTC.

Here the CDR3 DNA reads TGTGCCAGCAGCGCGGGAATTGGAAACACCATATATTTT. Translated: CASSAGIGNTIYF. The J gene is TRBJ1-3, the V gene TRBV11-3; D uncertain. V dropped 5 bases and J dropped 3 bases, with 8 bases sitting between them. Germline CDR1 and CDR2: SGHNT and YENEEA. This CDR3 is 13 amino acids long.

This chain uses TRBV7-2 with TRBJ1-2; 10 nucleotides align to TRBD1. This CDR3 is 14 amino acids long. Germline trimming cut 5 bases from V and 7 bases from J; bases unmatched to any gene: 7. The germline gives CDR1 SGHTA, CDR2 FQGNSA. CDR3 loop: CASSPDRGRVGYTF. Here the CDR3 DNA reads TGTGCCAGCAGCCCAGACAGGGGGCGGGTTGGCTACACCTTC.

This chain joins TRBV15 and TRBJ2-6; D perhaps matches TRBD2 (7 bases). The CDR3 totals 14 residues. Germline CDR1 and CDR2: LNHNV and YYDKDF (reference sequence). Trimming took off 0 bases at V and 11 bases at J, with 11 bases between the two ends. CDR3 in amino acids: CATSRDWGGHVLTF. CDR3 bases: TGTGCCACCAGCAGAGATTGGGGGGGGCACGTCCTGACTTTC.

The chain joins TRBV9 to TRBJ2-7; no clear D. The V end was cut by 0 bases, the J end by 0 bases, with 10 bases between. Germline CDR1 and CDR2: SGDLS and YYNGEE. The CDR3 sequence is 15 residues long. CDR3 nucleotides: TGTGCCAGCAGCGTAGCGTCAGTCTTCTCCTACGAGCAGTACTTC. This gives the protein CASSVASVFSYEQYF.

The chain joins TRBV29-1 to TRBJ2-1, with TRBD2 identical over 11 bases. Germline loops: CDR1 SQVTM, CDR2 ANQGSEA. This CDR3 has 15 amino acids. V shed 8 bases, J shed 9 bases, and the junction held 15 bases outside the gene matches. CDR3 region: CSHRVSGGARGEQFF. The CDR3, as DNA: TGCAGCCATCGCGTTAGCGGGGGGGCGAGAGGTGAGCAGTTCTTC.

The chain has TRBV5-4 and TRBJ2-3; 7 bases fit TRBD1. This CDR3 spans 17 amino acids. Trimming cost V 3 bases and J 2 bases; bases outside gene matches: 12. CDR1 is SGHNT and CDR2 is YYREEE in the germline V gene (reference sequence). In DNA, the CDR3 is TGTGCCAGCAGCTCGAAATTATCGGGACAGAACACAGATACGCAGTATTTT. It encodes CASSSKLSGQNTDTQYF.

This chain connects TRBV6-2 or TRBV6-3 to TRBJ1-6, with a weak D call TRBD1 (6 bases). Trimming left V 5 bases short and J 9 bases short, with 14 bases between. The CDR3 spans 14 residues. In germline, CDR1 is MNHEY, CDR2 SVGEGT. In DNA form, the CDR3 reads TGTGCCAGCAGTCCAGGGGTATTAGGTTCACCCCTCCACTTT. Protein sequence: CASSPGVLGSPLHF.

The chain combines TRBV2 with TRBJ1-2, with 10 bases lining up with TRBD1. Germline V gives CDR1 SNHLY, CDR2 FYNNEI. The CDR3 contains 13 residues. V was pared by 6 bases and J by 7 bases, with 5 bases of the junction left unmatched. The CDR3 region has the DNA TGTGCCAGCAGAGGGACAGGGGACGCTGGCTACACCTTC. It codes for CASRGTGDAGYTF.

The CDR3 spells CASSLRQKVAGELFF. The CDR3 DNA sequence: TGTGCCAGCAGCTTGAGACAGAAAGTGGCCGGGGAGCTGTTTTTT. The rearrangement links TRBV5-4 to TRBJ2-2; possible D gene TRBD1, 5 bases. V lost 1 base and J lost 6, with 13 bases in between. There are 15 residues in the CDR3. Germline loops: CDR1 SGHNT, CDR2 YYREEE (reference sequence). The full variable domain, completed using reference TRBV5-4 and TRBJ2-2, is ETGVTQSPTHLIKTRGQQVTLRCSSQSGHNTVSWYQQALGQGPQFIFQYYREEENGRGNFPPRFSGLQFPNYSSELNVNALELDDSALYLCASSLRQKVAGELFFGEGSRLTVL.

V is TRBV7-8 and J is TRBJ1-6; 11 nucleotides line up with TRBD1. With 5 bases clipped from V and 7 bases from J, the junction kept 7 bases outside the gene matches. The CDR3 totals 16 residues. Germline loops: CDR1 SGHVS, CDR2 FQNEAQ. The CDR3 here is CASSLGQGASNSPLHF. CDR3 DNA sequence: TGTGCCAGCAGCCTCGGACAGGGGGCATCGAATTCACCCCTCCACTTT.

The DNA for the CDR3 is TGTGCCAGTAGCCGAGACAGGGGGCCTCCCTACGAGCAGTACTTC. It specifies CASSRDRGPPYEQYF. This chain links TRBV19 with TRBJ2-7; 10 nucleotides align to TRBD1. The germline V gene has CDR1 LNHDA and CDR2 SQIVND (reference sequence). V trimming: 6 bases; J trimming: 2 bases; junction bases outside the gene matches: 7. The CDR3 contains 15 residues.

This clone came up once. The CDR3 sequence: CSAVAGDRTDTQYF. In nucleotides, the CDR3 is TGCAGCGCTGTAGCGGGGGACCGCACAGATACGCAGTATTTT. The chain is built from TRBV29-1 and TRBJ2-3; TRBD2 agrees at 9 bases. The trim removed 7 bases at V and 1 base at J, leaving 6 bases unmatched. Germline lookup yields CDR1 SQVTM and CDR2 ANQGSEA. This CDR3 contains 14 residues.

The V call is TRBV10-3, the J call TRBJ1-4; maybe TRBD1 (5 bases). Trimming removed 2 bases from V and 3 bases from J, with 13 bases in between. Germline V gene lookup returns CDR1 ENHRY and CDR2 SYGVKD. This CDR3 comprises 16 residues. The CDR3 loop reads CAISEGRGAPNEKLFF. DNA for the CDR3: TGTGCCATCAGTGAGGGGAGGGGTGCACCTAATGAAAAACTGTTTTTT.

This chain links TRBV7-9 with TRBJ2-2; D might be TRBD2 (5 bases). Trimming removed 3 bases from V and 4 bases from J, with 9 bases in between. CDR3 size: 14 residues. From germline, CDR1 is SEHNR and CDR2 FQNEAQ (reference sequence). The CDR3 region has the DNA TGTGCCAGCAGCTTGGCCGAGGGCACCGGGGAGCTGTTTTTT. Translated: CASSLAEGTGELFF.

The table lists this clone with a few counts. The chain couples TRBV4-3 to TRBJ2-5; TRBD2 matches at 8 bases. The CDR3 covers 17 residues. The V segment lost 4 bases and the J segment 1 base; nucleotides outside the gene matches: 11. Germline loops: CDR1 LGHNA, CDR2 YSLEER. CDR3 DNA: TGCGCCAGCAGCCGAGGCCAAACTACTAGCGGCCAAGAGACCCAGTACTTC. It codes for CASSRGQTTSGQETQYF.

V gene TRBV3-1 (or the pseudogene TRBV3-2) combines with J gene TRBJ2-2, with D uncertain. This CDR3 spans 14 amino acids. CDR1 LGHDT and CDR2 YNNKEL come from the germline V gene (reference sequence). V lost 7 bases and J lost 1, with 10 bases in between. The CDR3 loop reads CASTPHKNTGELFF. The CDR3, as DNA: TGTGCCAGCACCCCCCACAAGAACACCGGGGAGCTGTTTTTT.

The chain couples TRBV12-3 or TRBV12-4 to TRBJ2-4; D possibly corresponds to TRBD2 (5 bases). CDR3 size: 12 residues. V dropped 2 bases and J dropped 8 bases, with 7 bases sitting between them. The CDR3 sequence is CASSLHGDIQYF. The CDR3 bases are TGTGCCAGCAGTTTACACGGGGACATTCAGTACTTC.

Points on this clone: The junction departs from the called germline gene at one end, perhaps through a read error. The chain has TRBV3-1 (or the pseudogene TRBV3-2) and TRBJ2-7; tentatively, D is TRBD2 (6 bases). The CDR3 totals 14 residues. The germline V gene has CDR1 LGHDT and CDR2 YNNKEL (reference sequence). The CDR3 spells CASSLSGGSSEQYF. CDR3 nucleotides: TGTGCCAGCAGCCTTTCCGGGGGATCCTCCGAGCAGTACTTC.

This CDR3 reads CASSFTGRGYTF. Written as DNA, the CDR3 is TGTGCCAGCAGTTTTACCGGTCGCGGCTACACCTTC. The chain recombines TRBV28 with TRBJ1-2, with D unclear. From germline, CDR1 is MDHEN and CDR2 SYDVKM. The CDR3 has 12 amino acids. V was pared by 3 bases and J by 8 bases, with 10 bases between.

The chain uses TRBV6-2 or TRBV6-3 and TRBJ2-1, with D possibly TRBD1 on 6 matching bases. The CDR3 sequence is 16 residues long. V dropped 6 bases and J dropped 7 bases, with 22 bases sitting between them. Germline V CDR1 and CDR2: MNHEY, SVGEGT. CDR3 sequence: CASSSRGQSGRNEQFF. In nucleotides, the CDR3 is TGTGCCAGCAGCAGCCGGGGACAATCGGGCAGGAATGAGCAGTTCTTC.